This TCR delta chain was observed in a study of gamma-delta chains in newborns, infants, children. Study summary: Microbial exposure reportedly drives polyclonal innate γδ T cell expansion after birth.

V lost 2 bases and J lost 0, with 16 bases in between. The CDR3 loop spans 15 amino acids. Germline V gene sequence: CDR1 TVYSNPD, CDR2 GDNSRS (reference sequence). This clone is labeled as medium-sized (0.01 to 0.1%). This CDR3 is also generated by other DNA sequences in the sample. TCRdb re-called the reads through CATT. This sample has 2,200 or so delta-chain clones, with approximately 1.6% found just once. The receptor was derived from a child who was a newborn, infant or young child, either healthy, febrile or measles-vaccinated (not recorded which). The J gene is TRDJ1, the V gene TRDV3; D is possibly TRDD3 (6 bases). The material sequenced was blood. The CDR3 here is CAFRLPGDNTDKLIF. CDR3 DNA sequence: TGTGCCTTTCGTCTTCCGGGGGACAACACCGATAAACTCATCTTT.